These 16 T cell receptor beta chains originate from one sample sequenced in a study of early T cells in non-severe SARS-CoV-2 infection. One entry per CDR3 protein, called by TCRdb with MiXCR from the 5' RACE reads. The profile covers 25,000 to 30,000 distinct CDR3 sequences, with about 6.1% appearing a single time and about 5.2% taken by the ten largest. Material for sequencing was whole blood. These receptors were obtained from an adult who was a healthcare worker with PCR-confirmed SARS-CoV-2 infection or an uninfected control (not recorded which).

A few counts support this clonotype. This chain uses TRBV10-3 with TRBJ1-2; possible D gene TRBD1, 5 bases. Germline V CDR1 and CDR2: ENHRY, SYGVKD. This CDR3 spans 13 amino acids. The V gene lost 2 bases and the J gene lost 4 bases, with 8 bases spanning the gap. The CDR3 coding sequence is TGTGCCATCAGTGAGCCGACAGCCTATGGCTACACCTTC. This codes for CAISEPTAYGYTF.

This clonotype has ten or more counts. The chain links TRBV30 to TRBJ2-4; the D gene could be TRBD1 or TRBD2 (5 bases each). CDR3 length equals 15 residues. Germline V gives CDR1 GTSNPN, CDR2 SVGIG (reference sequence). Deletions cut 0 bases from V and 0 bases from J, with 9 bases between. The CDR3 loop is CAWSVGDIAKNIQYF. The CDR3 coding sequence is TGTGCCTGGAGTGTGGGGGATATAGCCAAAAACATTCAGTACTTC.

This clonotype was detected many times. The chain joins TRBV10-3 to TRBJ1-2; D is undetermined. The CDR3 is made up of 13 amino acids. Trimming removed 4 bases from V and 8 bases from J, with 14 bases in between. The germline gives CDR1 ENHRY, CDR2 SYGVKD. The CDR3: CAISVPGLKGYTF. For the CDR3, the DNA is TGTGCCATCAGTGTCCCGGGGTTGAAGGGCTACACCTTC.

This clonotype has at least ten counts. V usage is TRBV20-1 and J usage is TRBJ1-4; no definite D call. The CDR3 length is 12 residues. Germline loops: CDR1 DFQATT, CDR2 SNEGSKA (reference sequence). V lost 3 bases to trimming and J lost 10 bases, with 12 bases between them. The chain's CDR3 is CSASRDETKLFF. CDR3 bases: TGCAGTGCTAGCCGAGACGAGACAAAACTGTTTTTT.

This clonotype came up a few times. The CDR3 bases are TGTGCCAGCAGGAAGGGGACTAGCACGAACACCGGGGAGCTGTTTTTT. Amino acids: CASRKGTSTNTGELFF. This chain links TRBV7-3 with TRBJ2-2; 9 bases line up with TRBD2. CDR1 and CDR2 from the germline V gene are SGHTA and FQGTGA. The CDR3 sequence is 16 residues long. Trimming cost V 6 bases and J 0 bases; bases outside gene matches: 5.

V and J are TRBV6-6 and TRBJ2-7; weak D call: TRBD2 (5 bases). The CDR3 length is 15 residues. V was cut by 6 bases and J by 5 bases, with 20 bases left in between. Germline V lookup: CDR1 MNHNY, CDR2 SVGAGI (reference sequence). Written as DNA, the CDR3 is TGTGCCAGCAGCCCTCATTCCAGCGGCGGTGACGAGCAGTACTTC. It translates to CASSPHSSGGDEQYF.

This clonotype has more than one count but fewer than ten. V is TRBV11-2 and J is TRBJ2-3; 7 bases map to TRBD2. The CDR3 sequence is 14 residues long. Germline V gives CDR1 SGHAT, CDR2 FQNNGV. Trimming removed 5 bases from V and 2 bases from J; junction bases left unmatched: 4. CDR3 loop: CASSGGTNTDTQYF. The CDR3 bases are TGTGCCAGCAGCGGCGGGACTAACACAGATACGCAGTATTTT.

This clonotype was detected ten times or more. This rearrangement joins TRBV2 to TRBJ2-5, with 10 bases aligning to TRBD2. In germline, CDR1 is SNHLY, CDR2 FYNNEI. After removal of 6 bases from V and 8 bases from J, the junction contained 6 bases not matched to a gene. The CDR3 is 13 residues long. CDR3 region: CASSAGTSETQYF. CDR3 in DNA: TGTGCCAGCAGCGCAGGGACTAGCGAAACCCAGTACTTC.

This clonotype was seen at least ten times. The rearrangement uses TRBV4-3 and TRBJ2-3, with 13 bases identical to TRBD2. Germline trimming cut 1 base from V and 2 bases from J; bases unmatched to any gene: 3. This CDR3 has 17 amino acids. CDR1 and CDR2 from the germline V gene are LGHNA and YSLEER. The CDR3 region has the DNA TGCGCCAGCAGCCAAGTACTAGCGGGGGGGCTCACAGATACGCAGTATTTT. The encoded protein is CASSQVLAGGLTDTQYF.

Ten or more counts support this clonotype. CDR3 in amino acids: CASSHKQGGNTEAFF. CDR3 DNA: TGTGCCAGCAGCCACAAACAGGGAGGGAACACTGAAGCTTTCTTT. The chain is built from TRBV3-1 and TRBJ1-1; D is perhaps TRBD1 (6 bases). Trimming removed 3 bases from V and 1 base from J, with 12 bases in between. Germline V gene data show CDR1 as LGHDT and CDR2 as YNNKEL (reference sequence). There are 15 residues in the CDR3.

The chain joins TRBV21-1 to TRBJ2-7; TRBD1, as called in the table, went unchecked against the DNA. TRBV21-1 is assigned pseudogene status. CDR3 length equals 15 residues. CDR3 in amino acids: CASSTRTVFLYEQYF. CDR3 coding DNA: TGTGCCAGCAGCACCCGGACAGTTTTCCTCTACGAGCAGTACTTC.

This chain links TRBV5-1 with TRBJ1-3; maybe TRBD1 (5 bases). Trimming stripped 4 bases from V and 2 bases from J, with 10 bases between. Germline V gene sequence: CDR1 SGHRS, CDR2 YFSETQ. The CDR3 extends over 14 amino acids. The chain's CDR3 is CASSPQGTGNTIYF. Written as DNA, the CDR3 is TGCGCCAGCAGCCCCCAGGGAACTGGAAACACCATATATTTT.

This clonotype was detected ten times or more. V usage is TRBV6-2 or TRBV6-3 and J usage is TRBJ2-7; 11 bases fit TRBD2. This CDR3 has 17 amino acids. CDR1 is MNHEY and CDR2 is SVGEGT in the germline V gene. With V trimmed by 7 bases and J by 1 base, 12 bases remained unmatched. CDR3 sequence reads: CASTDPPGLAVSYEQYF. DNA of the CDR3: TGTGCCAGCACCGATCCGCCGGGACTAGCGGTGTCCTACGAGCAGTACTTC.

This clonotype was seen repeatedly, ten times or more. V and J are TRBV14 and TRBJ2-7; D uncertain. V was trimmed by 1 base and J by 4 bases, leaving 14 bases between them. This CDR3 spans 15 amino acids. Germline lookup yields CDR1 SGHDN and CDR2 FVKESK. The CDR3 protein is CASSQVTGSLYEQYF. The CDR3 nucleotides read TGTGCCAGCAGCCAAGTGACCGGGTCCCTTTACGAGCAGTACTTC. Based on the CDR3 plus reference TRBV14 and TRBJ2-7, the full variable domain is EAGVTQFPSHSVIEKGQTVTLRCDPISGHDNLYWYRRVMGKEIKFLLHFVKESKQDESGMPNNRFLAERTGGTYSTLKVQPAELEDSGVYFCASSQVTGSLYEQYFGPGTRLTVT.

Many counts were recorded for this clonotype. The chain combines TRBV19 with TRBJ1-4, with TRBD1 matching 9 bases. From germline, CDR1 is LNHDA and CDR2 SQIVND (reference sequence). V shed 5 bases, J shed 11 bases, and the junction held 18 bases outside the gene matches. This CDR3 has 17 amino acids. The CDR3: CASSVDRGRTGRWKLFF. In DNA form, the CDR3 reads TGTGCCAGTAGTGTGGACAGGGGACGAACCGGGAGGTGGAAACTGTTTTTT. The complete variable domain, with remaining parts taken from reference TRBV19 and TRBJ1-4, reads DGGITQSPKYLFRKEGQNVTLSCEQNLNHDAMYWYRQDPGQGLRLIYYSQIVNDFQKGDIAEGYSVSREKKESFPLTVTSAQKNPTAFYLCASSVDRGRTGRWKLFFGSGTQLSVL.

The chain uses TRBV2 and TRBJ2-3; D is ambiguous. CDR1 is SNHLY, CDR2 FYNNEI, per germline. The V gene lost 7 bases and the J gene lost 1 base, with 12 bases spanning the gap. This CDR3 has 14 residues. The CDR3 reads CASNPQRRTDTQYF. CDR3 DNA: TGTGCCAGCAACCCCCAGCGACGCACAGATACGCAGTATTTT.